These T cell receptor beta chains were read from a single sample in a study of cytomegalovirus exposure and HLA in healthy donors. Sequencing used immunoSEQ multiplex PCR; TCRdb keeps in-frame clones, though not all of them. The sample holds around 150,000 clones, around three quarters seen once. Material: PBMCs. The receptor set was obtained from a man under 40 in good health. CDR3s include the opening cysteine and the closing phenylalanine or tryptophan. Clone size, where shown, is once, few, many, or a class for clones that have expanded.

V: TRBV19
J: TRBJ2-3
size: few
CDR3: CASSPEGGSRTDTQYF

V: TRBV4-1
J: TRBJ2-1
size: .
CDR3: CASSQGVEGTFNYNEQFF

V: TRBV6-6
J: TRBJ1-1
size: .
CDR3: CASSYSQNTEAFF

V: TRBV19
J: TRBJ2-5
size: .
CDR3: CASSTPEGQGETQYF

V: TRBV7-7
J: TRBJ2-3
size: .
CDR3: CASSLAGHSTDTQYF

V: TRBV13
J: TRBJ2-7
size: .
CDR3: CASSLFGTSGRARYF

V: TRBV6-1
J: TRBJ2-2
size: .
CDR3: CASKLTGNTGELFF

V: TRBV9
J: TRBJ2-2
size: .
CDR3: CASSVLGRAATGELFF

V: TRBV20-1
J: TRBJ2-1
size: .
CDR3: CSASQGRGQFF

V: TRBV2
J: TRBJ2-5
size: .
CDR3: CASSERGGGEETQYF

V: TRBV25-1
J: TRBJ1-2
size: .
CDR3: CASSENRGQGRSRGYTF

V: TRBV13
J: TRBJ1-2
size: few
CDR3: CASSLGARGHSDYGYTF

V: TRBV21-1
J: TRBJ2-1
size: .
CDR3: CASSKGHQNVNEQFF

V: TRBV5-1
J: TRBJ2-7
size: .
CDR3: CASSLGTAPGYEQYF

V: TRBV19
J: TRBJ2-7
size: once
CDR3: CASSGTSGSGSYEQYF

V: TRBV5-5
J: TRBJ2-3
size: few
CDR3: CASSLDSGHTDTQYF

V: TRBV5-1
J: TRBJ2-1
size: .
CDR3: CASSSTQNSGTPHNEQFF

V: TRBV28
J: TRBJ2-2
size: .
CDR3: CASKEWSSGELFF

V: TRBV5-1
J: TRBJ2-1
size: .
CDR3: CASSLVAGAYNEQFF

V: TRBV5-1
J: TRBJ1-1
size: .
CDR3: CASSPGRGPTEAFF

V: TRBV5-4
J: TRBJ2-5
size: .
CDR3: CASSKSAGSGETQYF

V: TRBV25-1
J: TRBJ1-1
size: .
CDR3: CASSGVNRGLAAFF

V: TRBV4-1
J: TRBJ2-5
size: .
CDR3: CASSPLVGTQYF

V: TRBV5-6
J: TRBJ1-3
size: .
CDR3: CASSSRLRNTIYF

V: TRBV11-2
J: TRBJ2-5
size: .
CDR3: CASSLTSVETQYF

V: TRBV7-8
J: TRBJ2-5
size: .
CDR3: CASSLVEQETQYF

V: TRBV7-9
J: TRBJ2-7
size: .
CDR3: CASSFGQGSYEQYF